Listed below are T cell receptor beta chains from one sample, sequenced in a study of T cell responses to AZD1222 COVID-19 vaccine. The table came from immunoSEQ multiplex PCR; TCRdb's copy has only in-frame clones and leaves some out. The sample lists 110,000 or so clones; approximately 90% were seen once. Material: peripheral blood, obtained 28 days after the second AZD1222 dose. The receptor set was obtained from an adult who received the AZD1222 COVID-19 vaccine. Each CDR3 is given with its conserved first and last residue. The order of the fields is V gene, D gene, clone size, J gene, CDR3 protein, CDR3 DNA. D genes are given only for firm matches. Only some rows state a clone size, as once, few, many or a class for expanded clones.

>TRBV5-1|TRBD2|-|TRBJ2-1
CASGRGGGADEQFF
TGCGCCAGCGGAAGAGGCGGGGGGGCCGATGAGCAGTTCTTC
>TRBV11-2|TRBD2|-|TRBJ2-3
CASTPPWSLAASTDTQYF
TGTGCCAGCACCCCCCCCTGGAGTCTAGCGGCTAGCACAGATACGCAGTATTTT
>TRBV10-1|-|-|TRBJ2-2
CASSLNTGELFF
TGCGCCAGCTCTCTGAACACCGGGGAGCTGTTTTTT
>TRBV6-5|-|-|TRBJ2-4
CASTIDRPAKNIQYF
TGTGCCAGTACGATCGACAGGCCAGCCAAAAACATTCAGTACTTC
>TRBV4-1|-|-|TRBJ2-7
CASSQEYRSSYEQYF
TGCGCCAGCAGCCAAGAGTACAGGAGCTCCTACGAGCAGTACTTC
>TRBV7-9|-|-|TRBJ1-6
CASSPQASSYNSPLHF
TGTGCCAGCAGCCCCCAAGCTAGCTCCTATAATTCACCCCTCCACTTT
>TRBV7-8|TRBD1|-|TRBJ2-2
CASSPTRTGVTGELFF
TGTGCCAGCAGCCCCACCCGGACAGGGGTGACCGGGGAGCTGTTTTTT
>TRBV2|TRBD2|once|TRBJ2-7
CASTGRLAVFYEQYF
TGTGCCAGCACGGGCAGACTAGCGGTTTTCTACGAGCAGTACTTC
>TRBV19|TRBD2|-|TRBJ2-7
CASRRTSGAYEQYF
TGTGCCAGTAGACGGACTAGCGGAGCCTACGAGCAGTACTTC
>TRBV28|TRBD2|-|TRBJ2-7
CASSLGGRPYEQYF
TGTGCCAGCAGTTTAGGCGGGAGACCCTACGAGCAGTACTTC
>TRBV10-3|-|-|TRBJ1-2
CAIRNTDGANYGYTF
TGTGCCATCAGAAATACGGACGGGGCAAACTATGGCTACACCTTC
>TRBV4-3|TRBD2|-|TRBJ2-1
CASSRELAGINEQFF
TGCGCCAGCAGCCGCGAGCTAGCGGGGATTAATGAGCAGTTCTTC
>TRBV30|-|-|TRBJ2-7
CAWSLGSEQYF
TGTGCCTGGAGTCTCGGCTCGGAGCAGTACTTC
>TRBV18|-|-|TRBJ2-2
CASSDQGNTGELFF
TGTGCCAGCTCAGACCAGGGGAACACCGGGGAGCTGTTTTTT
>TRBV9|-|-|TRBJ1-2
CASSLYSGLSPRGYTF
TGTGCCAGCAGCCTATACTCGGGACTCAGCCCACGCGGCTACACCTTC
>TRBV4-1|TRBD1|-|TRBJ2-7
CASSLLTGTEISYEQYF
TGCGCCAGCAGCCTTCTGACCGGGACAGAGATCTCCTACGAGCAGTACTTC
>TRBV5-1|TRBD1|-|TRBJ2-5
CASSPDRELETQYF
TGCGCCAGCAGCCCGGACAGGGAATTAGAGACCCAGTACTTC
>TRBV10-3|-|-|TRBJ2-3
CAISQPGTDTQYF
TGTGCCATCAGCCAACCAGGGACAGATACGCAGTATTTT
>TRBV10-1|-|-|TRBJ2-3
CASSEWGESTDTQYF
TGCGCCAGCAGTGAGTGGGGGGAAAGCACAGATACGCAGTATTTT
>TRBV7-9|-|-|TRBJ2-6
CASSFIKTGANVLTF
TGTGCCAGCAGCTTTATAAAGACCGGGGCCAACGTCCTGACTTTC
>TRBV24-1|-|-|TRBJ2-5
CATSDLRRDQETQYF
TGTGCCACCAGTGATTTGAGGAGGGACCAAGAGACCCAGTACTTC
>TRBV7-7|-|-|TRBJ2-7
CASSLAAGDEQYF
TGTGCTAGCAGCTTAGCGGCAGGTGACGAGCAGTACTTC
>TRBV10-3|-|-|TRBJ1-2
CAISGLSGDSYTF
TGTGCCATCAGTGGGCTTAGTGGAGATAGCTACACCTTC
>TRBV19|-|-|TRBJ1-2
CGGYSNYGYTF
TGTGGGGGATATTCTAACTATGGCTACACCTTC
>TRBV7-9|TRBD1|-|TRBJ2-7
CASSPGTGGEQYF
TGTGCCAGCAGCCCAGGGACAGGGGGCGAGCAGTACTTC
>TRBV24-1|-|-|TRBJ1-4
CATSDSTGPPNEKLFF
TGTGCCACCAGTGATTCGACCGGGCCTCCTAATGAAAAACTGTTTTTT
>TRBV7-3|-|-|TRBJ1-6
CASSLAGVNSPLHF
TGTGCCAGCAGCTTAGCAGGGGTCAATTCACCCCTCCACTTT
>TRBV7-9|TRBD2|-|TRBJ2-5
CASSFGSGGPGPAWETQYF
TGTGCCAGCAGCTTCGGAAGCGGGGGGCCGGGTCCCGCCTGGGAGACCCAGTACTTC
>TRBV29-1|TRBD1|once|TRBJ1-3
CSVDHSDRAGNTIYF
TGCAGCGTTGACCATTCCGACAGGGCTGGAAACACCATATATTTT
>TRBV5-6|-|-|TRBJ1-1
CASSLTYSGAFF
TGTGCCAGCAGCCTAACTTACTCGGGGGCTTTCTTT
>TRBV30|TRBD1|-|TRBJ1-4
CAWSRQGADEKLFF
TGTGCCTGGAGTCGACAGGGGGCCGATGAAAAACTGTTTTTT
>TRBV6-2/TRBV6-3|-|-|TRBJ1-3
CASSPGDHSGNTIYF
TGTGCCAGCAGCCCAGGGGACCACTCTGGAAACACCATATATTTT
>TRBV12-3/TRBV12-4|-|few|TRBJ2-2
CASSSANTGELFF
TGTGCCAGCAGTTCAGCGAACACCGGGGAGCTGTTTTTT
>TRBV7-9|-|-|TRBJ2-1
CASSLNPNEQFF
TGTGCCAGCAGCCTTAATCCCAATGAGCAGTTCTTC
>TRBV9|-|-|TRBJ2-2
CASSVGGGTGELFF
TGTGCCAGCAGCGTAGGGGGAGGCACCGGGGAGCTGTTTTTT
>TRBV9|TRBD1|-|TRBJ1-5
CASSEGAYSNQPQHF
TGTGCCAGCAGCGAGGGGGCGTATAGCAATCAGCCCCAGCATTTT
>TRBV27|-|-|TRBJ2-1
CASSLSEGVKSDPGQFF
TGTGCCAGCAGTTTATCGGAAGGGGTTAAGTCCGACCCGGGTCAGTTCTTC
>TRBV19|TRBD1|-|TRBJ2-1
CASSTPGTDRKQFF
TGTGCCAGTAGTACCCCCGGGACAGATAGAAAGCAGTTCTTC
>TRBV27|TRBD1|-|TRBJ2-7
CASSPKQGIPYEQYF
TGTGCCAGCAGCCCGAAACAGGGGATACCCTACGAGCAGTACTTC
>TRBV2|TRBD1|-|TRBJ1-2
CASSATGGAWYGYTF
TGTGCCAGCAGTGCCACAGGGGGCGCTTGGTATGGCTACACCTTC
>TRBV13|-|-|TRBJ2-3
CASSPRRRADTQYF
TGTGCCAGCAGCCCTCGACGGAGAGCAGATACGCAGTATTTT
>TRBV10-3|-|-|TRBJ2-7
CAIEDSSTYEQYF
TGTGCCATTGAGGACAGCTCCACCTACGAGCAGTACTTC
>TRBV11-2|TRBD1|-|TRBJ1-2
CASTRTGGTDYGYTF
TGTGCCAGCACTAGGACAGGGGGCACCGACTATGGCTACACCTTC
>TRBV5-1|-|-|TRBJ2-5
CASSLIGGTETQYF
TGCGCCAGCAGCTTGATAGGGGGTACAGAGACCCAGTACTTC
>TRBV6-5|-|-|TRBJ2-7
CASNSGVSSYEQYF
TGTGCCAGCAACTCGGGTGTGAGCTCCTACGAGCAGTACTTC
>TRBV3-1/TRBV3-2|-|-|TRBJ1-4
CASSTSPVAREKLFF
TGTGCCAGCAGCACTTCCCCGGTTGCCAGGGAAAAACTGTTTTTT
>TRBV3-1/TRBV3-2|TRBD1|-|TRBJ1-1
CASSHGQGWAFF
TGTGCCAGCAGCCACGGACAGGGATGGGCTTTCTTT
>TRBV4-3|-|-|TRBJ2-3
CASSRVWSPFVADTQYF
TGCGCCAGCAGCCGAGTATGGAGTCCCTTCGTTGCAGATACGCAGTATTTT
>TRBV9|-|-|TRBJ2-1
CASSALGAYVSYNEQFF
TGTGCCAGCAGCGCACTCGGGGCGTACGTCTCTTACAATGAGCAGTTCTTC
>TRBV7-9|-|-|TRBJ2-5
CASSLDRQETQYF
TGTGCCAGCAGCTTAGACAGGCAAGAGACCCAGTACTTC
>TRBV6-5|-|-|TRBJ1-5
CASSHRGNQPQHF
TGTGCCAGCAGCCACAGGGGCAATCAGCCCCAGCATTTT
>TRBV5-4|-|once|TRBJ1-2
CASSLRDNRGYTF
TGTGCCAGCAGCCTACGGGACAACCGAGGCTACACCTTC
>TRBV6-5|-|-|TRBJ1-2
CASSWGESSYGYTF
TGTGCCAGCAGTTGGGGAGAATCTTCCTATGGCTACACCTTC
>TRBV7-2|TRBD1|-|TRBJ1-4
CASSSQPGQSNEKLFF
TGTGCCAGCAGCTCTCAGCCGGGACAGTCTAATGAAAAACTGTTTTTT
>TRBV7-2|TRBD2|-|TRBJ2-3
CASRGGRSSTDTQYF
TGTGCCAGCCGCGGGGGGCGCAGTAGCACAGATACGCAGTATTTT
>TRBV4-3|TRBD2|-|TRBJ2-7
CASSQFWRTSVSYEQYF
TGCGCCAGCAGCCAATTTTGGAGGACTAGCGTCTCCTACGAGCAGTACTTC
>TRBV30|-|-|TRBJ2-5
CAWSIIAPGRGKETQYF
TGTGCCTGGAGTATCATCGCCCCAGGGCGAGGAAAGGAGACCCAGTACTTC
>TRBV12-3/TRBV12-4|-|-|TRBJ1-5
CASRLRDQPQHF
TGTGCCAGCAGGCTAAGGGATCAGCCCCAGCATTTT